The clone carrying this TCR beta chain was detected ten times or more. A read error may produce the germline difference seen at one junction end. This entry is derived from a study of blood T cell repertoires in COVID-19. Study background: Acute-phase and convalescent COVID-19 samples originated in the United States, Italy and Spain. The cDNA or gDNA used as material had been derived from T cells, B-cell-depleted T cells, or PBMCs.

Source study methods: Cell counts per sample came from amplifying reference gene primers. Sequencing was performed with immunoSEQ multiplex PCR; in TCRdb, only in-frame clones are kept and a portion is missing. The V and J calls and clone size come from that table; D and trimming were worked out from the DNA. The repertoire holds approximately 82,000 clones, about four fifths seen once, with about 7% in the top ten. This CDR3 is built from 16 residues. Germline CDR1 and CDR2: KGHSH and LQKENI. This chain joins TRBV18 and TRBJ2-7; 11 bases are a match to TRBD2. The TCR sequence derives from a man aged 50-60 years with active or convalescent COVID-19. Sequenced input: peripheral blood. The CDR3 region has the DNA TGTGCCAGCTCGCCACTAGCGGGGGCCCCTCGGTACGAGCAGTACTTC. This gives the protein CASSPLAGAPRYEQYF.